This TCR beta chain is drawn from a study of T cell repertoires in cytomegalovirus infection. Study information: Based on public TCR beta signatures, there were indications of CMV infection and of a matching HLA type. Study results and caveats: Ex vivo, HLA-C-restricted CMV-specific TCR beta clonotypes prevailed over the rest of the response.

This clonotype was seen ten or more times. Its antigen remains unknown. This CDR3 is built from 14 residues. Trimming removed 1 base at V and 6 bases at J, with 13 bases between. One entry per CDR3 protein results from TCRdb running MiXCR on the reads. This sample has 250,000 or so distinct CDR3 sequences, with about 17% found just once. Sample: CD8+ T cells from PBMCs. The chain uses TRBV12-3 or TRBV12-4 and TRBJ2-7; D is tentatively TRBD1 or TRBD2 (6 bases each). This receptor was taken from a human donor in good health (CMV status not recorded). Some clones in this sample may be carry-over from other donors' samples. CDR3 in amino acids: CASSLGAGGGEQYF. The CDR3 DNA follows: TGTGCCAGCAGTTTAGGGGCCGGAGGGGGCGAGCAGTACTTC.